Shown below are 9 T cell receptor beta chains from a single sample sequenced in a study of shared clonotypes between healthy human individuals. Clones were sequenced by immunoSEQ multiplex PCR, and TCRdb holds only the in-frame ones, with some missing. This table holds under 150,000 clones, more than 65% found once. Input material: memory CD8+ T cells sorted from blood. Stated subset: CD45RO+ cells pooled with CCR7-negative TemRA cells. The source is a woman in her 30s in good health.

The rearrangement uses TRBV11-2 and TRBJ2-3; D gene uncertain. This CDR3 is 15 amino acids long. V shed 0 bases and J shed 5 bases, with 12 bases lying between them. Germline CDR1 reads SGHAT; CDR2 reads FQNNGV. The CDR3 nucleotides read TGTGCCAGCAGCTTAGATTCCCCCCAGAGAGATACGCAGTATTTT. It specifies CASSLDSPQRDTQYF.

This clone was detected a few times. The gene calls are TRBV4-2 and TRBJ2-7, with D unclear. Germline CDR1 is LGHNA and CDR2 is YNFKEQ. V dropped 4 bases and J dropped 3 bases, with 10 bases sitting between them. The CDR3 has 13 amino acids. CDR3 nucleotide sequence: TGTGCCAGCAGCCCCCGAACGGGCTACGAGCAGTACTTC. Its translation: CASSPRTGYEQYF.

The gene calls are TRBV7-9 and TRBJ2-7, with 10 nucleotides matching TRBD1. There are 15 residues in the CDR3. The V gene end was trimmed by 4 bases and the J gene end by 7 bases; junction bases not matched to a gene: 10. Germline CDR1 is SEHNR and CDR2 is FQNEAQ (reference sequence). The CDR3: CASSSTGTGDREQYF. In nucleotides, the CDR3 is TGTGCCAGCAGCTCCACCGGGACAGGGGATAGGGAGCAGTACTTC.

The chain recombines TRBV25-1 with TRBJ1-1; 9 nucleotides match TRBD1. The germline gives CDR1 MGHDK, CDR2 SYGVNS. The CDR3 runs 16 residues. After removal of 1 base from V and 5 bases from J, the junction contained 8 bases not matched to a gene. CDR3 sequence reads: CASSELTGQGWTEAFF. As DNA, the CDR3 is TGTGCCAGCAGTGAATTAACGGGACAGGGATGGACTGAAGCTTTCTTT.

The J gene is TRBJ2-7, the V gene TRBV10-3; D unclear. The germline V gene has CDR1 ENHRY and CDR2 SYGVKD. The ends were cut back, 0 bases at V and 3 bases at J, with 12 bases in the middle. The CDR3 sequence is 15 residues long. CDR3 loop: CAISESSNRFYEQYF. The CDR3 DNA follows: TGTGCCATCAGTGAGTCTTCCAACAGATTCTACGAGCAGTACTTC.

This clone has ten or more counts. The chain is built from TRBV9 and TRBJ2-6; possibly TRBD1 for D (6 bases). Germline loops: CDR1 SGDLS, CDR2 YYNGEE. The germline V and J ends were trimmed by 2 bases and 4 bases, with 16 bases remaining between them. The CDR3 totals 17 residues. CDR3 amino acids: CASSVDSLASGANVLTF. CDR3 bases: TGTGCCAGCAGCGTGGACAGTCTAGCTTCCGGGGCCAACGTCCTGACTTTC.

This clone was found once. V is TRBV27 and J is TRBJ1-2, with D tentatively TRBD1 (5 bases). V was clipped by 8 bases and J by 8 bases, with 12 bases between them. CDR3 length: 11 amino acids. CDR1 and CDR2 from the germline V gene are MNHEY and SMNVEV (reference sequence). The CDR3 DNA reads TGTGCCAGCGGATGGGGGGAGGGCTACACCTTC. Protein sequence: CASGWGEGYTF.

This chain uses TRBV13 with TRBJ2-5; D may be TRBD1 or TRBD2 (6 bases each). The CDR3 runs 14 residues. Germline V lookup: CDR1 PRHDT, CDR2 FYEKMQ (reference sequence). Trimming took off 6 bases at V and 1 base at J, with 12 bases between the two ends. CDR3 in DNA: TGTGCCAGCAGGGAGGGACACCTCCAAGAGACCCAGTACTTC. Translating it yields CASREGHLQETQYF.

V and J are TRBV7-9 and TRBJ2-1; 7 positions match TRBD2. The V segment lost 5 bases and the J segment 7 bases; nucleotides outside the gene matches: 14. CDR1 is SEHNR and CDR2 is FQNEAQ in the germline V gene (reference sequence). CDR3 size: 16 residues. Here the CDR3 reads CASSPRGGSALNEQFF. The CDR3 bases are TGTGCCAGCAGCCCACGGGGCGGGAGCGCCTTGAATGAGCAGTTCTTC. Variable domain in full (rest from reference TRBV7-9 and TRBJ2-1): DTGVSQNPRHKITKRGQNVTFRCDPISEHNRLYWYRQTLGQGPEFLTYFQNEAQLEKSRLLSDRFSAERPKGSFSTLEIQRTEQGDSAMYLCASSPRGGSALNEQFFGPGTRLTVL.